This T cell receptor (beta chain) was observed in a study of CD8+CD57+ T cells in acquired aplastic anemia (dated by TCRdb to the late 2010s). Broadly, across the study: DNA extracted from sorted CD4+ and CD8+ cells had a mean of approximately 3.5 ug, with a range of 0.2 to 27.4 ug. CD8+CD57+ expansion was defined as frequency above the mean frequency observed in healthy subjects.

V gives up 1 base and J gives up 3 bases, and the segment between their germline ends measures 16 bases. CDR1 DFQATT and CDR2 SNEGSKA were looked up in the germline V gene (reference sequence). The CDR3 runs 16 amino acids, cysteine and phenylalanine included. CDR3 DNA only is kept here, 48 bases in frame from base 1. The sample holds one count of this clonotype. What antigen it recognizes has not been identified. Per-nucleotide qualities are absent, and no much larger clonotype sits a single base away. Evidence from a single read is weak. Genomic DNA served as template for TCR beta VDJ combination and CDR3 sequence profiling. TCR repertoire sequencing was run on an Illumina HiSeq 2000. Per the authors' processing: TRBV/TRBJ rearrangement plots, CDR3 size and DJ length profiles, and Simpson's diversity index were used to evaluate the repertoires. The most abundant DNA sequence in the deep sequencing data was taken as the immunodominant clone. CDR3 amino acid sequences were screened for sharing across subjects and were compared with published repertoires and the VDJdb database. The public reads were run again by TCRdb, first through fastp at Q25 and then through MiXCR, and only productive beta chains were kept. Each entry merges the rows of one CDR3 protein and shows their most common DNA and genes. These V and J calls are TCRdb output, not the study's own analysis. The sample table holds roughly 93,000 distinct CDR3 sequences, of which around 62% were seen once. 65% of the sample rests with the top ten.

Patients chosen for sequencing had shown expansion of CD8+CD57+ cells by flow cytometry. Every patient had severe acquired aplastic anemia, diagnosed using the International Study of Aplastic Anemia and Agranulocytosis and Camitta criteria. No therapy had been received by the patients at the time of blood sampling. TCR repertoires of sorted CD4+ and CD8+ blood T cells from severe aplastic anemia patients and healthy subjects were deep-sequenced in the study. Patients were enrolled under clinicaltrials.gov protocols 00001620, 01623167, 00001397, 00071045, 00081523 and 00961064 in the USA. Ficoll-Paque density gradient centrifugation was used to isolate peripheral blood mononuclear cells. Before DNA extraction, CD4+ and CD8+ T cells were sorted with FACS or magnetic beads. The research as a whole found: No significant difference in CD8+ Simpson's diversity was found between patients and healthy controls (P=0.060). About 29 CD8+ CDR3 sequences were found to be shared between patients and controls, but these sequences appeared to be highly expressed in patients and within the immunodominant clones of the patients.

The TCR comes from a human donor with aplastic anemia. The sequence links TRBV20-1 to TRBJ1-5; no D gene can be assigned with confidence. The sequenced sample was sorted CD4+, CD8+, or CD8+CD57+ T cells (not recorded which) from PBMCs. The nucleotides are TGCAGTGCTAGAGTGTCGTTAGGGAACTCCAATCAGCCCCAGCATTTT. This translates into CSARVSLGNSNQPQHF.